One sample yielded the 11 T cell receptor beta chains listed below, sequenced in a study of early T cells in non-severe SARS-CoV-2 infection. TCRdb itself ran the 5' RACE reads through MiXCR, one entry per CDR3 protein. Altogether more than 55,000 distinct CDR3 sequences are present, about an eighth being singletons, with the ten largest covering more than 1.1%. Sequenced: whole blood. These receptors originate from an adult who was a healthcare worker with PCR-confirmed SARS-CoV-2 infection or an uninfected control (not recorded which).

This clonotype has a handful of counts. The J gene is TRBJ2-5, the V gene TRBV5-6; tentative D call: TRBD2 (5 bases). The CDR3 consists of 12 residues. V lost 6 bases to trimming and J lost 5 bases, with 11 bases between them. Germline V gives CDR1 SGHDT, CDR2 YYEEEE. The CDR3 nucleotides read TGTGCCAGCACACTCCGAGGGGAGACCCAGTACTTC. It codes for CASTLRGETQYF.

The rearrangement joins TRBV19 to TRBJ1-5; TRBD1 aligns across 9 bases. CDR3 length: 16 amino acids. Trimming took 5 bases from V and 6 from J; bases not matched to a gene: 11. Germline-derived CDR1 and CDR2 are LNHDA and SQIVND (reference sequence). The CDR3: CASSLRGQGDGQPQHF. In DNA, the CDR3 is TGTGCCAGTAGTCTTAGGGGACAGGGTGACGGTCAGCCCCAGCATTTT.

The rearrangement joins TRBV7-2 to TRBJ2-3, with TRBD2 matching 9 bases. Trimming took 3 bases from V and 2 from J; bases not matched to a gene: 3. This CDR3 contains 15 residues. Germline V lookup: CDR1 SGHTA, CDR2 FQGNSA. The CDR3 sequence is CASSFRLADTDTQYF. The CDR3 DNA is TGTGCCAGCAGCTTTCGACTAGCGGACACAGATACGCAGTATTTT. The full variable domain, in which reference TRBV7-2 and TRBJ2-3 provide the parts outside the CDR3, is GAGVSQSPSNKVTEKGKDVELRCDPISGHTALYWYRQSLGQGLEFLIYFQGNSAPDKSGLPSDRFSAERTGGSVSTLTIQRTQQEDSAVYLCASSFRLADTDTQYFGPGTRLTVL.

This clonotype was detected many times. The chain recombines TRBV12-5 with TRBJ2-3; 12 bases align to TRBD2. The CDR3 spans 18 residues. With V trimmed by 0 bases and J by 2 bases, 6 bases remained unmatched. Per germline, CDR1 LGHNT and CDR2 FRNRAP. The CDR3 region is CASGLVIGLAGNTDTQYF. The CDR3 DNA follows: TGTGCTAGTGGTTTGGTTATCGGACTAGCGGGGAACACAGATACGCAGTATTTT. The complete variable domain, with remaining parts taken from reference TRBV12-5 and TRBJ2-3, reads DARVTQTPRHKVTEMGQEVTMRCQPILGHNTVFWYRQTMMQGLELLAYFRNRAPLDDSGMPKDRFSAEMPDATLATLKIQPSEPRDSAVYFCASGLVIGLAGNTDTQYFGPGTRLTVL.

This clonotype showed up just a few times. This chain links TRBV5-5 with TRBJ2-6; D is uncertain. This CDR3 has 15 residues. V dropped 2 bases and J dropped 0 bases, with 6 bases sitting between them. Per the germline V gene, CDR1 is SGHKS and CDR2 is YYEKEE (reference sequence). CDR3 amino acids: CASSLPSSGANVLTF. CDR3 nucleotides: TGTGCCAGCAGCTTACCGAGCTCTGGGGCCAACGTCCTGACTTTC.

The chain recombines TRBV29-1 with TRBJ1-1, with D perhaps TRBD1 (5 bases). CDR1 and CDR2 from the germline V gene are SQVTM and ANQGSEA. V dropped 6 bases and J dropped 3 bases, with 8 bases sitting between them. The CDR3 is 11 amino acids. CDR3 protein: CSVGAYTEAFF. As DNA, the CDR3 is TGCAGCGTCGGGGCCTACACTGAAGCTTTCTTT.

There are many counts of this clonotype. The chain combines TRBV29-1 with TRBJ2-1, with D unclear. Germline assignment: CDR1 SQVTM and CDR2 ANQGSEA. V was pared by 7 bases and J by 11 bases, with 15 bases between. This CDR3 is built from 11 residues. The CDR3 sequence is CSETTTNQQFF. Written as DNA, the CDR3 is TGCAGCGAAACCACAACTAATCAGCAGTTCTTC.

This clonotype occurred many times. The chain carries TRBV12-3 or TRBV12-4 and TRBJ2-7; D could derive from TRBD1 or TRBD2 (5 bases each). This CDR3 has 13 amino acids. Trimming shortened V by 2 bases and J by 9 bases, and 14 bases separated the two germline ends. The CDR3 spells CASSLSWDLGQYF. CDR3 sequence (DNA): TGTGCCAGCAGTTTATCTTGGGACCTTGGGCAGTACTTC.

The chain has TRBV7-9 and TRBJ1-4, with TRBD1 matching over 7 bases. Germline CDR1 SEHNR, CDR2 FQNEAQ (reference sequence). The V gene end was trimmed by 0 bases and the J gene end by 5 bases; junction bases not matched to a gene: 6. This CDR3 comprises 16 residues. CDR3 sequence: CASSLAQGQQNEKLFF. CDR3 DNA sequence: TGTGCCAGCAGCTTAGCGCAGGGACAGCAGAATGAAAAACTGTTTTTT. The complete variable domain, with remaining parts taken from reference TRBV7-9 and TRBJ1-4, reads DTGVSQNPRHKITKRGQNVTFRCDPISEHNRLYWYRQTLGQGPEFLTYFQNEAQLEKSRLLSDRFSAERPKGSFSTLEIQRTEQGDSAMYLCASSLAQGQQNEKLFFGSGTQLSVL.

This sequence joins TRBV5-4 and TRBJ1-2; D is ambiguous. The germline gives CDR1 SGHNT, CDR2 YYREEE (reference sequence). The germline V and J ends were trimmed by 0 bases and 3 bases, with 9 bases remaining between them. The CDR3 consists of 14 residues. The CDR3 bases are TGTGCCAGCAGCTTGGCCGGAGCGGACTATGGCTACACCTTC. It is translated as CASSLAGADYGYTF.

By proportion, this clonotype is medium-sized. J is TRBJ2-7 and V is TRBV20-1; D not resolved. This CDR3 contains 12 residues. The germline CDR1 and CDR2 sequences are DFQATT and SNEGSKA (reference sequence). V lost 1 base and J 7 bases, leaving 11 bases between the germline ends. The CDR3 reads CSARGQVGEQYF. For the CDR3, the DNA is TGCAGTGCTAGAGGCCAGGTAGGGGAGCAGTACTTC.